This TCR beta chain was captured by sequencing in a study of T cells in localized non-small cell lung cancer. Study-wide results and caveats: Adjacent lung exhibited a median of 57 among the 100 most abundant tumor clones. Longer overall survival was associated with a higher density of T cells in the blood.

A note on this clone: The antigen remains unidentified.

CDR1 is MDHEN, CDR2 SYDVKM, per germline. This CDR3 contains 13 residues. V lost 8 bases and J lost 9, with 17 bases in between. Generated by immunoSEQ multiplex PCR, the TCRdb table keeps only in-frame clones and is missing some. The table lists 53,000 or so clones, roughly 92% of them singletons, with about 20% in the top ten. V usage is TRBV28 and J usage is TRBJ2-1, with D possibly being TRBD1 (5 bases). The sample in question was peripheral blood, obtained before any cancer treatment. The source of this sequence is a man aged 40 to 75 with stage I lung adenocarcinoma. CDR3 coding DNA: TGTGCCAGCCTCCCCCTCCTGGGGCCTGAGCAGTTCTTC. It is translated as CASLPLLGPEQFF.